This is a list of T cell receptor beta chains from one sample in a study of T-cell reconstitution after alpha-beta-depleted transplantation in children. Via MiXCR, TCRdb re-called the PCR reads, giving one row per CDR3 protein. The table lists just under 150,000 distinct CDR3 sequences, around 10% of them singletons. Sequenced material: PBMCs, mostly from graft donor cells, taken 180 days after TCRalphabeta/CD19-depleted stem cell transplant. All receptors derive from a female patient aged 2 to 10 who had a stem cell transplant for congenital amegakaryocytic thrombocytopenia, so the T cells may come from the graft donor. Each CDR3 is given with its conserved first and last residue. The D gene is left open where the match is weak. Some rows mark clone size as missing; the rest say once, few, many or name a class of expanded clone.

cdr3_aa,cdr3_nt,d_call,cdr3_length,v_call,clone_size,j_call
CASSYGPGQGGGETQYF,TGTGCCAGCAGTTACGGCCCGGGACAGGGGGGAGGAGAGACCCAGTACTTC,TRBD1,17,TRBV6-5,many,TRBJ2-5
CSVVFGQGTQETQYF,TGCAGCGTTGTGTTTGGACAGGGGACCCAAGAGACCCAGTACTTC,TRBD1,15,TRBV29-1,few,TRBJ2-5
CASRPGTVNQETQYF,TGTGCCAGCAGACCCGGGACAGTAAATCAAGAGACCCAGTACTTC,TRBD1,15,TRBV12-3/TRBV12-4,many,TRBJ2-5
CASSGERTSGSCEQYF,TGTGCCAGCAGCGGTGAGAGGACTAGCGGGAGTTGCGAGCAGTACTTC,NA,16,TRBV21-1,many,TRBJ2-7
CASSHGLTSTDTQYF,TGTGCCAGCAGCCACGGACTGACATCCACAGATACGCAGTATTTT,NA,15,TRBV3-1,many,TRBJ2-3
CASSYGGQAPQHF,TGTGCCAGCAGTTACGGGGGGCAGGCCCCCCAGCATTTT,NA,13,TRBV6-2/TRBV6-3,many,TRBJ1-5
CASSRQGTGELFF,TGTGCCAGCAGTAGACAGGGTACCGGGGAGCTGTTTTTT,TRBD1,13,TRBV12-3/TRBV12-4,many,TRBJ2-2
CASKYGSGDTGELFF,TGTGCCAGCAAGTACGGGAGTGGGGACACCGGGGAGCTGTTTTTT,NA,15,TRBV12-3/TRBV12-4,many,TRBJ2-2
CASSFEREETQYF,TGTGCCAGCAGCTTCGAGCGTGAAGAGACCCAGTACTTC,NA,13,TRBV7-2,many,TRBJ2-5
CASSLATNQPQHF,TGTGCCAGCAGCTTGGCAACTAATCAGCCCCAGCATTTT,NA,13,TRBV5-5,many,TRBJ1-5
CASSPATQGQETQYF,TGTGCCAGCAGCCCGGCTACACAGGGACAAGAGACCCAGTACTTC,NA,15,TRBV4-2,many,TRBJ2-5
CASSLVGNTIYF,TGCGCCAGCAGCTTGGTTGGAAACACCATATATTTT,NA,12,TRBV5-1,many,TRBJ1-3
CASAPPFSNTGELFF,TGTGCCAGCGCCCCCCCGTTTTCGAACACCGGGGAGCTGTTTTTT,NA,15,TRBV6-2/TRBV6-3,many,TRBJ2-2
CSARAGANEKLFF,TGCAGTGCTAGGGCCGGAGCAAATGAAAAACTGTTTTTT,NA,13,TRBV20-1,many,TRBJ1-4
CASSFGQEQFF,TGCGCCAGCAGCTTTGGACAGGAGCAGTTCTTC,NA,11,TRBV5-1,few,TRBJ2-1
CASSLGRRFGYTF,TGTGCCAGCAGTTTAGGCCGGCGGTTCGGCTACACCTTC,NA,13,TRBV12-3/TRBV12-4,NA,TRBJ1-2
CAVGGLTSSTDEQFF,TGTGCCGTAGGGGGACTGACTAGCAGTACCGATGAGCAGTTCTTC,NA,15,TRBV10-3,many,TRBJ2-1
CSAREGAPEQFF,TGCAGTGCTAGAGAGGGAGCCCCTGAGCAGTTCTTC,NA,12,TRBV20-1,NA,TRBJ2-1
CATRDKSAQYF,TGTGCCACCAGGGATAAAAGCGCGCAGTATTTT,NA,11,TRBV24-1,many,TRBJ2-3
CASSSSGIEAFF,TGCGCCAGCAGCTCGTCCGGGATTGAAGCTTTCTTT,NA,12,TRBV5-1,many,TRBJ1-1
CASSTRDSYNEQFF,TGTGCCAGCAGTACCCGGGACTCGTACAATGAGCAGTTCTTC,NA,14,TRBV28,NA,TRBJ2-1
CASSQDWARAQFF,TGCGCCAGCAGCCAAGATTGGGCCAGGGCGCAGTTCTTC,NA,13,TRBV4-3,NA,TRBJ2-1
CAISKDSSYEQYF,TGTGCCATCAGTAAGGACAGCTCCTACGAGCAGTACTTC,NA,13,TRBV10-3,many,TRBJ2-7
CSARASGVQETQYF,TGCAGTGCTAGAGCTAGCGGGGTACAAGAGACCCAGTACTTC,TRBD2,14,TRBV20-1,NA,TRBJ2-5